This passage covers 2 T cell receptor beta chains from one sample sequenced in a study of cytomegalovirus exposure and HLA in healthy donors (dated by TCRdb to between 2016 and 2019). The library was obtained by the immunoSEQ multiplex PCR assay. TCRdb took over this immuneACCESS table, retaining in-frame rearrangements with V and J assigned. Such tables are incomplete; in checked studies, under half of the missing clones stem from an unresolved V gene, and the remainder is unexplained. This sample comprises some 67,000 clones, about 94% of them detected only once. Roughly 1% of the sample belongs to the ten largest clones. Sequencing input: PBMCs. The origin of the receptors is a woman younger than 35 in good health and CMV-seronegative.

This chain joins TRBV6-1 and TRBJ2-2, with D unclear. V lost 6 bases and J lost 1, with 9 bases in between. CDR3 length equals 14 residues. Germline CDR1 MNHNS, CDR2 SASEGT. The CDR3 reads CASRITRNTGELFF. In nucleotides, the CDR3 is TGTGCCAGCAGAATCACAAGGAACACCGGGGAGCTGTTTTTT.

V is TRBV9 and J is TRBJ1-1; no clear D gene. Germline V gene sequence: CDR1 SGDLS, CDR2 YYNGEE. V gave up 2 bases and J gave up 1 base, with 6 bases separating them. CDR3 length: 13 residues. Written as DNA, the CDR3 is TGTGCCAGCAGCGTTAACGGGAACACTGAAGCTTTCTTT. It encodes CASSVNGNTEAFF.